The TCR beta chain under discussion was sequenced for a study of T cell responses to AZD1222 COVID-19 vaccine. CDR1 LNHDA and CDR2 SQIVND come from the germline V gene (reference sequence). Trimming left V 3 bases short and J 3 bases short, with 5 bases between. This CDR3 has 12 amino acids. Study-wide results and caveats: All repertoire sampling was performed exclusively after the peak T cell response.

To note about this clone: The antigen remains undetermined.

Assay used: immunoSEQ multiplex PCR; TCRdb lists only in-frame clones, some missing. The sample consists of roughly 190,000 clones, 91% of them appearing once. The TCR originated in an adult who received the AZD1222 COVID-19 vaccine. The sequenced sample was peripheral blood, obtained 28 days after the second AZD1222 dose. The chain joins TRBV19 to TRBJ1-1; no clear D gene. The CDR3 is CASSISDTEAFF. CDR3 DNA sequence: TGTGCCAGTAGTATTTCGGACACTGAAGCTTTCTTT. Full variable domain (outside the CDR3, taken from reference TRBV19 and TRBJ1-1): DGGITQSPKYLFRKEGQNVTLSCEQNLNHDAMYWYRQDPGQGLRLIYYSQIVNDFQKGDIAEGYSVSREKKESFPLTVTSAQKNPTAFYLCASSISDTEAFFGQGTRLTVV.